The entry below gives a single T cell receptor (beta chain) sequence along with its context. No antigen is known for it. The sample belongs to a study of OX40 agonist ivuxolimab in advanced cancers. Study-wide findings and caveats: Partial responders receiving 0.1-3.0 mg/kg showed among the lowest clonal expansion.

The CDR3 has 14 residues. The trim removed 4 bases at V and 7 bases at J, leaving 8 bases unmatched. CDR1 and CDR2 from the germline V gene are SGHNT and YYREEE (reference sequence). The method was immunoSEQ multiplex PCR; TCRdb's version includes in-frame clones alone and lacks a portion of them. Of tens of thousands of clones listed, approximately 90% are singletons. Specimen: CD4+ or CD8+ T cells sorted from blood, collected in a trial of the OX40 agonist ivuxolimab. The clonotype comes from an adult with an advanced solid tumor such as melanoma, head and neck, liver or kidney cancer. The chain links TRBV5-4 to TRBJ1-5, with 7 bases fitting TRBD1. CDR3 loop: CASSRQGVSQPQHF. Written as DNA, the CDR3 is TGTGCCAGCAGCCGGCAGGGGGTTAGCCAGCCCCAGCATTTT.